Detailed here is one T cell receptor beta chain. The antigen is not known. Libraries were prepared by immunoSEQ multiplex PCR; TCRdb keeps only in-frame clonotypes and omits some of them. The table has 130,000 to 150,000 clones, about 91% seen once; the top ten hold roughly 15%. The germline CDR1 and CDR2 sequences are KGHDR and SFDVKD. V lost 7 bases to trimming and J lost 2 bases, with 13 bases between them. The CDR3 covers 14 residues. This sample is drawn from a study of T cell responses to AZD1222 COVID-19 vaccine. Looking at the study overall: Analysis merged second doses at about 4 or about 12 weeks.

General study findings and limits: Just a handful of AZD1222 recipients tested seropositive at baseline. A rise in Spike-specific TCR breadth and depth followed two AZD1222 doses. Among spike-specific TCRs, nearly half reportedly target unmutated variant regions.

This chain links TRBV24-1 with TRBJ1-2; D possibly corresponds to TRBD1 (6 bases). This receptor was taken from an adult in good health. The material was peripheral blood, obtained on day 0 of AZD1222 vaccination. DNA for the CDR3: TGTGCCACCAGAGACTCGACAGGCAACTATGGCTACACCTTC. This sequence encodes CATRDSTGNYGYTF.